The 31 T cell receptor beta chains reported below all come from one sample, sequenced in a study of shared clonotypes between healthy human individuals. This table comes from immunoSEQ multiplex PCR, and its TCRdb copy is limited to in-frame clones, with some not included. Seen here are roughly 2,000,000 clones, approximately 95% observed once, and the top ten hold more than 0.95%. As defined, naive CD8 cells were CD45RO-negative and positively selected for CCR7, with terminally differentiated effector memory CD45RA+ cells excluded. Input material: naive CD8+ T cells sorted from blood. The receptors were gathered from a man between 18 and 35 years old in good health.

This rearrangement joins TRBV5-4 to TRBJ2-3; TRBD2 might be the D (6 bases). With 0 bases removed from V and 4 bases from J, the gap between germline ends came to 15 bases. The CDR3 is made up of 16 amino acids. From germline, CDR1 is SGHNT and CDR2 YYREEE (reference sequence). CDR3 residues: CASSLDGGKGPDTQYF. In DNA, the CDR3 is TGTGCCAGCAGCTTGGACGGGGGTAAAGGCCCAGATACGCAGTATTTT.

This chain links TRBV27 with TRBJ2-7; D is uncertain. The CDR3 runs 14 residues. V lost 2 bases and J lost 3, with 11 bases in between. Germline CDR1 reads MNHEY; CDR2 reads SMNVEV (reference sequence). The CDR3 nucleotides read TGTGCCAGCAGTTTAAGCTCTACCCACTACGAGCAGTACTTC. Encoded protein: CASSLSSTHYEQYF.

CDR3 DNA sequence: TGTGCCAGCAGTAAGGGGGGCGCGGGCTGGGAAGAGACCCAGTACTTC. This translates into CASSKGGAGWEETQYF. The chain combines TRBV27 with TRBJ2-5; possibly TRBD1 or TRBD2 for D (6 bases each). The V end lost 5 bases, the J end lost 3 bases, and 19 bases lay between the germline ends. Germline V gene data show CDR1 as MNHEY and CDR2 as SMNVEV (reference sequence). The CDR3 has 16 residues.

This rearrangement joins TRBV19 to TRBJ2-1; 7 bases agree with TRBD1. CDR1 LNHDA and CDR2 SQIVND come from the germline V gene (reference sequence). V trimming: 3 bases; J trimming: 4 bases; junction bases outside the gene matches: 6. The CDR3 loop spans 15 amino acids. The DNA of the CDR3 is TGTGCCAGTAGTATTTTCGGGACAGTATACAATGAGCAGTTCTTC. This sequence encodes CASSIFGTVYNEQFF.

The chain joins TRBV5-1 to TRBJ2-7; D perhaps matches TRBD1 (6 bases). Germline values: CDR1 SGHRS, CDR2 YFSETQ. CDR3 length: 15 amino acids. V was cut by 3 bases and J by 2 bases, with 15 bases left in between. DNA of the CDR3: TGCGCCAGCAGCTGGGATGGACAGACCCCCTACGAGCAGTACTTC. It codes for CASSWDGQTPYEQYF.

This rearrangement joins TRBV27 to TRBJ2-3; D is possibly TRBD1 or TRBD2 (7 bases each). V gave up 7 bases and J gave up 3 bases, with 20 bases separating them. In germline, CDR1 is MNHEY, CDR2 SMNVEV (reference sequence). This CDR3 comprises 16 residues. The CDR3 loop reads CASTTYGRGLTDTQYF. The CDR3 DNA sequence: TGTGCCAGCACGACCTATGGGAGGGGGCTAACAGATACGCAGTATTTT.

This rearrangement joins TRBV9 to TRBJ2-3, with D possibly being TRBD2 (5 bases). The length of the CDR3 is 13 residues. Germline V gives CDR1 SGDLS, CDR2 YYNGEE. The V end was cut by 7 bases, the J end by 2 bases, with 11 bases between. CDR3 DNA: TGTGCCAGCTCGGGATCCCCCACAGATACGCAGTATTTT. It specifies CASSGSPTDTQYF.

The chain joins TRBV4-1 to TRBJ2-2; 11 nucleotides line up with TRBD2. Germline V gene data show CDR1 as MGHRA and CDR2 as YSYEKL. The CDR3 runs to 17 residues. V gave up 3 bases and J gave up 6 bases; unmatched junction bases: 9. CDR3 nucleotides: TGCGCCAGCAGCCAGATACTAGCGGGAGCTGGGGCCGGGGAGCTGTTTTTT. This sequence encodes CASSQILAGAGAGELFF.

V and J are TRBV5-6 and TRBJ2-7; a possible D gene is TRBD1 (6 bases). CDR1 is SGHDT, CDR2 YYEEEE, per germline. The CDR3 is 14 amino acids. Trimming left V 4 bases short and J 0 bases short, with 11 bases between. CDR3 sequence: CASSGAGASYEQYF. CDR3 coding DNA: TGTGCCAGCAGCGGGGCAGGGGCCTCCTACGAGCAGTACTTC.

This clone was detected only once. The sample holds other DNA sequences that translate to the same CDR3. The chain recombines TRBV7-9 with TRBJ2-3, with 11 bases fitting TRBD2. Trimming cost V 3 bases and J 4 bases; bases outside gene matches: 0. The CDR3 has 14 residues. In germline, CDR1 is SEHNR, CDR2 FQNEAQ (reference sequence). CDR3 sequence: CASSFSGGADTQYF. Written as DNA, the CDR3 is TGTGCCAGCAGCTTTAGCGGGGGGGCAGATACGCAGTATTTT.

This chain joins TRBV13 and TRBJ2-4; possible D gene TRBD1, 5 bases. The V end was cut by 0 bases, the J end by 0 bases, with 6 bases between. This CDR3 has 15 amino acids. Per germline, CDR1 PRHDT and CDR2 FYEKMQ (reference sequence). CDR3 sequence reads: CASSLGGLAKNIQYF. The DNA for the CDR3 is TGTGCCAGCAGCTTAGGGGGGCTAGCCAAAAACATTCAGTACTTC.

This chain connects TRBV4-3 to TRBJ1-2, with TRBD1 matching 9 bases. CDR1 and CDR2 from the germline V gene are LGHNA and YSLEER. V shed 3 bases, J shed 5 bases, and the junction held 1 base outside the gene matches. CDR3 length: 13 residues. As DNA, the CDR3 is TGCGCCAGCAGCCACGGGACAGGGTATGGCTACACCTTC. Amino acid sequence: CASSHGTGYGYTF.

The chain joins TRBV4-3 to TRBJ2-1; the match to TRBD1 covers 11 bases. The CDR3 is made up of 17 amino acids. V lost 3 bases and J lost 8; bases outside the gene matches: 12. CDR1 and CDR2 from the germline V gene are LGHNA and YSLEER. This chain's CDR3 is CASSQGRTGGASHEQFF. The CDR3 nucleotides are TGCGCCAGCAGCCAGGGACGGACAGGGGGCGCGTCTCATGAGCAGTTCTTC.

The J gene is TRBJ2-5, the V gene TRBV28; TRBD2 is a possible D gene (5 bases). Deletions cut 4 bases from V and 1 base from J, with 7 bases between. This CDR3 is built from 13 residues. CDR1 and CDR2 (germline): MDHEN, SYDVKM. The CDR3 region has the DNA TGTGCCAGCAGTTCCGGGGTCCAAGAGACCCAGTACTTC. As protein: CASSSGVQETQYF. The entire variable domain, with the rest obtained from reference TRBV28 and TRBJ2-5, is as follows: DVKVTQSSRYLVKRTGEKVFLECVQDMDHENMFWYRQDPGLGLRLIYFSYDVKMKEKGDIPEGYSVSREKKERFSLILESASTNQTSMYLCASSSGVQETQYFGPGTRLLVL.

This clone was seen a single time. The CDR3, as DNA: TGTGCCAGCAGCGATAGCGGGAATGCCTACGAGCAGTACTTC. Translating it yields CASSDSGNAYEQYF. The V gene is TRBV5-6, the J gene TRBJ2-7, with 8 bases that match TRBD2. The CDR3 sequence is 14 residues long. The junction had 5 bases not matched to a gene; V was cut back by 4 bases and J by 2 bases. The V gene's germline CDR1 is SGHDT and CDR2 YYEEEE. Drawing the rest from reference TRBV5-6 and TRBJ2-7, the complete variable domain is DAGVTQSPTHLIKTRGQQVTLRCSPKSGHDTVSWYQQALGQGPQFIFQYYEEEERQRGNFPDRFSGHQFPNYSSELNVNALLLGDSALYLCASSDSGNAYEQYFGPGTRLTVT.

The rearrangement uses TRBV9 and TRBJ1-6; tentative D call: TRBD1 (6 bases). V lost 5 bases, J lost 10 bases, and 16 bases lay in between. Germline V gene sequence: CDR1 SGDLS, CDR2 YYNGEE. The CDR3 covers 14 residues. The DNA for the CDR3 is TGTGCCAGCAGTGCCGGGACAAGCCGGTCACCCCTCCACTTT. Translation: CASSAGTSRSPLHF.

The chain couples TRBV11-3 to TRBJ2-1; 8 nucleotides align to TRBD2. Germline lookup yields CDR1 SGHNT and CDR2 YENEEA. Germline trimming cut 5 bases from V and 4 bases from J; bases unmatched to any gene: 4. CDR3 length: 14 amino acids. The CDR3 region is CASSPGGGYNEQFF. CDR3 in DNA: TGTGCCAGCAGCCCCGGGGGGGGTTACAATGAGCAGTTCTTC.

V is TRBV10-3 and J is TRBJ2-7, with unresolved D. The V gene's germline CDR1 is ENHRY and CDR2 SYGVKD. V dropped 1 base and J dropped 6 bases, with 13 bases sitting between them. This CDR3 has 14 residues. The CDR3 loop is CAISEYTEPGEQYF. CDR3 sequence (DNA): TGTGCCATCAGTGAGTACACGGAACCCGGCGAGCAGTACTTC.

The chain recombines TRBV27 with TRBJ2-3, with D maybe TRBD2 (5 bases). Germline V gene sequence: CDR1 MNHEY, CDR2 SMNVEV (reference sequence). Trimming shortened V by 4 bases and J by 0 bases, and 8 bases separated the two germline ends. The CDR3 consists of 14 residues. The CDR3, as DNA: TGTGCCAGCAGTTCGGGGTTTAGCACAGATACGCAGTATTTT. Its protein is CASSSGFSTDTQYF.

This sequence joins TRBV6-6 and TRBJ2-1, with 13 bases that match TRBD2. The CDR3 spans 16 residues. The J segment lost 7 bases and the V segment lost 6 bases, leaving 9 bases of the junction unmatched. The V gene's germline CDR1 is MNHNY and CDR2 SVGAGI (reference sequence). The CDR3, as DNA: TGTGCCAGCAGCCCCTTCGGGACTAGCGGGAAGAATGAGCAGTTCTTC. Translated, it gives CASSPFGTSGKNEQFF.

J is TRBJ1-2 and V is TRBV5-1, with a possible D match to TRBD1 (6 bases). The CDR3 consists of 16 residues. CDR1 and CDR2 from the germline V gene are SGHRS and YFSETQ. V was pared by 4 bases and J by 6 bases, with 22 bases between. The CDR3, as DNA: TGCGCCAGCAGCCCTCAGGGGCAGGGGATGAGGGATGGCTACACCTTC. This codes for CASSPQGQGMRDGYTF.

This clone was observed a few times. This rearrangement joins TRBV4-1 to TRBJ1-1; no firm D call. The CDR3 runs to 13 residues. Germline V gives CDR1 MGHRA, CDR2 YSYEKL. Trimming cost V 0 bases and J 4 bases, with 6 bases left between them. CDR3 nucleotide sequence: TGCGCCAGCAGCCAAGAATCGCTCACTGAAGCTTTCTTT. Protein product: CASSQESLTEAFF.

V gene TRBV11-3 combines with J gene TRBJ1-5; D gene ambiguous. CDR3 size: 20 residues. Trimming cost V 1 base and J 1 base, with 23 bases left between them. The germline V gene encodes CDR1 SGHNT and CDR2 YENEEA. The CDR3 DNA follows: TGTGCCAGCAGCTTAGCATACGAACCCCCCTGTCCTTGGAGCAATCAGCCCCAGCATTTT. This encodes CASSLAYEPPCPWSNQPQHF.

J is TRBJ1-4 and V is TRBV2; maybe TRBD1 (5 bases). Germline assignment: CDR1 SNHLY and CDR2 FYNNEI. Trimming took 7 bases from V and 0 from J, leaving 12 bases between them. This CDR3 is 15 amino acids long. CDR3 in DNA: TGTGCCAGCAAATCAGGGTTTCCAACTAATGAAAAACTGTTTTTT. Encoded protein: CASKSGFPTNEKLFF.

The chain is built from TRBV11-2 and TRBJ1-3, with unresolved D. The V end lost 5 bases, the J end lost 3 bases, and 5 bases lay between the germline ends. This CDR3 is 12 amino acids long. Germline CDR1 SGHAT, CDR2 FQNNGV. The CDR3 bases are TGTGCCAGCAGCGTTAATGGAAACACCATATATTTT. This encodes CASSVNGNTIYF.

Points on this clone: At the DNA level, this CDR3 is encoded by other sequences in the same sample as well. This CDR3 reads CASSFGTGVTEAFF. CDR3 nucleotides: TGTGCCAGCAGCTTCGGGACAGGGGTGACTGAAGCTTTCTTT. The chain carries TRBV5-6 and TRBJ1-1, with 10 bases aligning to TRBD1. Germline CDR1 and CDR2: SGHDT and YYEEEE. V trimming: 2 bases; J trimming: 5 bases; junction bases outside the gene matches: 3. This CDR3 has 14 residues.

The chain employs TRBV9 and TRBJ2-3; the D is unclear. CDR3 size: 13 residues. CDR1 is SGDLS and CDR2 is YYNGEE in the germline V gene. V was pared by 2 bases and J by 6 bases, with 10 bases between. The CDR3 is CASSVGVSDTQYF. Written as DNA, the CDR3 is TGTGCCAGCAGCGTCGGAGTCTCGGATACGCAGTATTTT.

The V gene is TRBV7-2, the J gene TRBJ2-1; 10 bases match TRBD2. Looked up from germline, CDR1 is SGHTA and CDR2 is FQGNSA. V lost 5 bases and J lost 4; bases outside the gene matches: 17. CDR3 length: 19 residues. CDR3 sequence: CASSLVGGDSGRLYNEQFF. CDR3 DNA sequence: TGTGCCAGCAGCCTAGTGGGGGGCGATAGCGGGAGGCTTTACAATGAGCAGTTCTTC.

The chain employs TRBV7-9 and TRBJ1-2, with TRBD1 identical over 12 bases. The CDR3 extends over 14 amino acids. The V gene end was trimmed by 3 bases and the J gene end by 7 bases; junction bases not matched to a gene: 3. Germline V gene lookup returns CDR1 SEHNR and CDR2 FQNEAQ (reference sequence). CDR3 bases: TGTGCCAGCAGCTTGGGGACAGGGGGCTCTGGCTACACCTTC. It encodes CASSLGTGGSGYTF.

This rearrangement joins TRBV19 to TRBJ1-2, with D perhaps TRBD1 (5 bases). Trimming cost V 4 bases and J 4 bases, with 19 bases left between them. The CDR3 is made up of 16 amino acids. Germline CDR1 LNHDA, CDR2 SQIVND (reference sequence). The CDR3 region has the DNA TGTGCCAGTAGTACCCCTCGGGGGGAAGATGGCTATGGCTACACCTTC. As protein: CASSTPRGEDGYGYTF.

The CDR3 here is CASSQDLRGGRTWDTDTQYF. The CDR3 DNA sequence: TGCGCCAGCAGCCAAGATCTAAGAGGCGGGAGGACTTGGGACACAGATACGCAGTATTTT. The chain combines TRBV4-1 with TRBJ2-3, with 8 bases matching TRBD2. From germline, CDR1 is MGHRA and CDR2 YSYEKL. CDR3 length: 20 residues. Trimming at V came to 0 bases and at J to 2 bases, leaving 16 bases not matched to a gene.